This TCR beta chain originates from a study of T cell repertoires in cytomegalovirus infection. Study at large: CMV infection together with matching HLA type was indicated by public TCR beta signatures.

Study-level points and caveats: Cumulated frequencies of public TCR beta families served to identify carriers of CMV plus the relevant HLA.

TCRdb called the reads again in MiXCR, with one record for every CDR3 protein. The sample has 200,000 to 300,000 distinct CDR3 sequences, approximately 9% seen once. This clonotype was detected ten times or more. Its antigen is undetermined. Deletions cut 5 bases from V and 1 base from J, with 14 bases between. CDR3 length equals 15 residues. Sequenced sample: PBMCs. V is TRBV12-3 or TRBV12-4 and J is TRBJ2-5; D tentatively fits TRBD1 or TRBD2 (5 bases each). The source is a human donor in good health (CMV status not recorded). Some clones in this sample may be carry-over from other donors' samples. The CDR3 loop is CASSRRDPGQETQYF. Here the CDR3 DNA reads TGTGCCAGCAGTCGACGGGACCCGGGCCAAGAGACCCAGTACTTC.